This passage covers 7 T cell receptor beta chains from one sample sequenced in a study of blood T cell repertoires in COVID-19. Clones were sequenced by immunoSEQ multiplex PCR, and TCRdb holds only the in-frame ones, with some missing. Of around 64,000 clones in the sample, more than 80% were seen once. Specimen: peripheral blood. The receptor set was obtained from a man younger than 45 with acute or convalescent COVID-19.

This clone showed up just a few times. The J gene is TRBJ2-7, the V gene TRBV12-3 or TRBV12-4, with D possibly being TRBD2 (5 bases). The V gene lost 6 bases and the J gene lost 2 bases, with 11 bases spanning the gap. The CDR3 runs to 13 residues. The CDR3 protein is CASSQRAAYEQYF. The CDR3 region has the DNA TGTGCCAGCAGCCAGAGGGCCGCCTACGAGCAGTACTTC.

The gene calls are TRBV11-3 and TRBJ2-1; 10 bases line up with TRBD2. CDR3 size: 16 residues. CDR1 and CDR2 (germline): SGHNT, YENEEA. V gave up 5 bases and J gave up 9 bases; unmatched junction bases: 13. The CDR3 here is CASSPLGSGGAGEQFF. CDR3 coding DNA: TGTGCCAGCAGCCCCCTAGGGAGCGGGGGGGCGGGTGAGCAGTTCTTC.

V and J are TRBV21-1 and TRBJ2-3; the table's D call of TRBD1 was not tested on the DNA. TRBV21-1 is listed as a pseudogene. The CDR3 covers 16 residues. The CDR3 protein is CASSKGRWAGTDTQYF. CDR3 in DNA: TGTGCCAGCAGCAAAGGTAGGTGGGCTGGCACAGATACGCAGTATTTT.

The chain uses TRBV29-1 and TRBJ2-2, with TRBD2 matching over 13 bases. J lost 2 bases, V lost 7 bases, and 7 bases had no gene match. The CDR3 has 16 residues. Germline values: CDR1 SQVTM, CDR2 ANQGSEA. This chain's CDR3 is CSAGTSGELNTGELFF. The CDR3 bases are TGCAGCGCAGGGACTAGCGGGGAACTTAACACCGGGGAGCTGTTTTTT.

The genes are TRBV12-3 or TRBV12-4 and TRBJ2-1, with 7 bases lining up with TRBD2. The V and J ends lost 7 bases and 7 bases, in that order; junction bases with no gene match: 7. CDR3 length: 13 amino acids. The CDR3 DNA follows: TGTGCCAGCATCTCCGGACTAGGGAATGAGCAGTTCTTC. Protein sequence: CASISGLGNEQFF.

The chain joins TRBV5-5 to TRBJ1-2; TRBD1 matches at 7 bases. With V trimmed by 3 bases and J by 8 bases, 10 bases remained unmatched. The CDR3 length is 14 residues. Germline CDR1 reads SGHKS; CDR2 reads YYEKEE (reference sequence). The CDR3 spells CASSYRGATEGYTF. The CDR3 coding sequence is TGTGCCAGCAGCTACAGGGGCGCCACTGAGGGCTACACCTTC.

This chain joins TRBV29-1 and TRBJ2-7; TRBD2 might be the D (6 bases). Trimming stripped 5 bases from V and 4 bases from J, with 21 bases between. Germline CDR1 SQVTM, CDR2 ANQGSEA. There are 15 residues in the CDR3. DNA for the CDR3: TGCAGCGTTATAACCCGAGCGGGTCCCAGTTACGAGCAGTACTTC. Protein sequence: CSVITRAGPSYEQYF.